The next 13 T cell receptor beta chains were all read from a single sample in a study of blood T cells in healthy people across ages. It was with a sample-barcoded 5' primer and a J-beta primer mix that a second PCR of about 6 to 12 cycles was run. TCRdb reprocessed the 5' RACE reads via MiXCR and lists one record per CDR3 protein. This sample has about 1,000,000 distinct CDR3 sequences; less than 50% occur once, and the top ten carry approximately 20%. The specimen sequenced was blood. The receptors stem from a woman aged 55-69 years in good health.

V gene TRBV5-6 combines with J gene TRBJ2-1; TRBD2 matches at 8 bases. The CDR3 length is 16 residues. Per the germline V gene, CDR1 is SGHDT and CDR2 is YYEEEE. J lost 8 bases, V lost 4 bases, and 14 bases had no gene match. CDR3 nucleotide sequence: TGTGCCAGCAGCCTGTGGGACTTACCCGGGGGGGATGAGCAGTTCTTC. Translated: CASSLWDLPGGDEQFF.

DNA for the CDR3: TGCGCCAGCAGCTTGACTAGCGGGAGATTCGATGAGCAGTTCTTC. This codes for CASSLTSGRFDEQFF. This chain uses TRBV5-1 with TRBJ2-1; 11 bases fit TRBD2. The CDR3 extends over 15 amino acids. Germline trimming cut 1 base from V and 8 bases from J; bases unmatched to any gene: 5. CDR1 is SGHRS, CDR2 YFSETQ, per germline.

Worth noting for this clonotype: This could be a read error, since a much larger clone is one nucleotide away. The chain combines TRBV11-2 with TRBJ2-7, with TRBD1 matching 7 bases. Trimming removed 5 bases from V and 6 bases from J; junction bases left unmatched: 7. The length of the CDR3 is 13 residues. CDR1 and CDR2 (germline): SGHAT, FQNNGV. The CDR3: CASSPSQGVEQYF. For the CDR3, the DNA is TGTGCCAGCAGCCCCTCTCAGGGGGTCGAGCAGTACTTC.

This clonotype was detected only a few times. Written as DNA, the CDR3 is TGTGCCAGCAGCGTACTGACTAGTTCCTACGAGCAGTACTTC. Encoded protein: CASSVLTSSYEQYF. The chain uses TRBV11-2 and TRBJ2-7; weak D call: TRBD2 (6 bases). V dropped 5 bases and J dropped 1 base, with 12 bases sitting between them. This CDR3 spans 14 amino acids. Germline V gene lookup returns CDR1 SGHAT and CDR2 FQNNGV.

The chain joins TRBV2 to TRBJ1-1; D is undetermined. CDR1 and CDR2 (germline): SNHLY, FYNNEI. The CDR3 consists of 13 residues. V gave up 6 bases and J gave up 4 bases, with 12 bases separating them. The CDR3 is CASSLTETTEAFF. The CDR3 coding sequence is TGTGCCAGCAGCCTGACGGAGACCACTGAAGCTTTCTTT.

The chain carries TRBV25-1 and TRBJ1-2; TRBD1 matches 7 bases. Germline assignment: CDR1 MGHDK and CDR2 SYGVNS. With 1 base clipped from V and 3 bases from J, the junction kept 8 bases outside the gene matches. This CDR3 contains 16 residues. CDR3 DNA: TGTGCCAGCAGTGAATTAAAAGGGGGCCGGGACTATGGCTACACCTTC. Amino acid sequence: CASSELKGGRDYGYTF.

The chain couples TRBV29-1 to TRBJ2-1, with TRBD2 identical over 11 bases. Germline V CDR1 and CDR2: SQVTM, ANQGSEA. The CDR3 has 17 residues. The V and J ends lost 6 bases and 0 bases, in that order; junction bases with no gene match: 10. The CDR3 is CSVGTSGTRSSYNEQFF. CDR3 bases: TGCAGCGTAGGGACTAGCGGCACGCGAAGCTCCTACAATGAGCAGTTCTTC.

This clonotype came up a few times. The chain joins TRBV2 to TRBJ1-6; D ambiguous. CDR1 is SNHLY and CDR2 is FYNNEI in the germline V gene. CDR3 length: 14 amino acids. Trimming removed 7 bases from V and 6 bases from J, with 13 bases in between. CDR3 protein: CASNEGFRNSPLHF. CDR3 nucleotide sequence: TGTGCCAGCAACGAGGGCTTTCGTAATTCACCCCTCCACTTT.

There are a few counts of this clonotype. Here the CDR3 DNA reads TGTGCCATCACTGCGGGGGTGAATGAAAAACTGTTTTTT. Protein product: CAITAGVNEKLFF. This rearrangement joins TRBV10-3 to TRBJ1-4; the D gene is possibly TRBD1 (5 bases). Trimming pared 7 bases from V and 5 bases from J, leaving 11 bases between. Germline CDR1 reads ENHRY; CDR2 reads SYGVKD. This CDR3 is built from 13 residues.

The rearrangement joins TRBV15 to TRBJ2-3; D possibly corresponds to TRBD2 (6 bases). Germline lookup yields CDR1 LNHNV and CDR2 YYDKDF (reference sequence). There are 18 residues in the CDR3. The ends were cut back, 0 bases at V and 2 bases at J, with 18 bases in the middle. The CDR3 nucleotides read TGTGCCACCAGCAGAGAATCCCTAGTGGGAGGTAACACAGATACGCAGTATTTT. It is translated as CATSRESLVGGNTDTQYF.

This clonotype has a single count. The CDR3 here is CSVVRGSSEQFF. The CDR3 bases are TGCAGCGTTGTCAGGGGGAGCAGTGAGCAGTTCTTC. The rearrangement joins TRBV29-1 to TRBJ2-1; the match to TRBD1 covers 7 bases. The CDR3 spans 12 residues. Trimming at V came to 4 bases and at J to 9 bases, leaving 6 bases not matched to a gene. Per the germline V gene, CDR1 is SQVTM and CDR2 is ANQGSEA.

This clonotype was counted only a few times. V and J are TRBV4-1 and TRBJ2-7; 8 bases match TRBD2. This CDR3 comprises 14 residues. The V segment lost 4 bases and the J segment 5 bases; nucleotides outside the gene matches: 7. Germline CDR1 MGHRA, CDR2 YSYEKL. CDR3 in DNA: TGCGCCAGCAGCCCAGGGACTAGACTCGACGAGCAGTACTTC. The encoded protein is CASSPGTRLDEQYF.

The V call is TRBV6-5, the J call TRBJ1-2; TRBD1 matches 7 bases. V gave up 2 bases and J gave up 2 bases; unmatched junction bases: 14. The CDR3 spans 18 residues. The germline V gene encodes CDR1 MNHEY and CDR2 SVGAGI. The CDR3 DNA follows: TGTGCCAGCAGTTACCCCGATTCCCGACAGGGTGGAAACTATGGCTACACCTTC. Its translation is CASSYPDSRQGGNYGYTF.